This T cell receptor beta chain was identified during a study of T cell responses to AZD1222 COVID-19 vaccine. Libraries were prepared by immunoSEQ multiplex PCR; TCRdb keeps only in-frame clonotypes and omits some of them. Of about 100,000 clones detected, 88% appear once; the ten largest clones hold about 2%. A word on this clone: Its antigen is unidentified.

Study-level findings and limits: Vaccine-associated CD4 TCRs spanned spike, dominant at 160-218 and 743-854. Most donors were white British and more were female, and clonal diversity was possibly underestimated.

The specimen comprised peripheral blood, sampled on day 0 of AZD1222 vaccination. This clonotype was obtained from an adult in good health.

The CDR3 sequence is CASSQGGMNTEAFF. CDR3 DNA sequence: TGTGCCAGCAGCCAAGGGGGCATGAACACTGAAGCTTTCTTT. The chain carries TRBV7-3 and TRBJ1-1, with 7 bases identical to TRBD1. V gave up 5 bases and J gave up 0 bases; unmatched junction bases: 3. CDR3 length: 14 amino acids. CDR1 and CDR2 (germline): SGHTA, FQGTGA.